This TCR beta chain was observed in a study of T cells in women clearing cervical HPV infection (dated by TCRdb to about 2018). With respect to the entire study: The cases were 20 to 30 women with histologically confirmed HPV16-related CIN3 or worse, and 2 of those women had invasive cancers. The 20 to 30 controls were women who cleared a single incident HPV16 infection within 12 months without developing precancer or cancer. Blood from cases was collected at the visit at which the lesion was first identified, whereas blood from controls was collected once infection was no longer detected. For cases, a median interval of roughly 150 days, with an interquartile range of roughly 80 to 210 days, was observed between lesion detection and blood sampling. Since only a few of the women had HLA typing available, the possibility that HLA type was acting as a confounder could not be ruled out. An exploratory proof-of-principle case-control study, nested within the Guanacaste HPV Natural History Study in Costa Rica, was conducted to compare TCR repertoires across cervical HPV16 outcomes. Cases and controls were matched on age within five years and on year of sample collection. Median age was roughly 32 years in cases versus roughly 37 in controls, and baseline characteristics did not differ significantly. The parent cohort enrolled about 10,000 women aged 18 or older in Guanacaste, Costa Rica, during about 1992 to 1995 and followed them for approximately 7 years. As quality controls, five blinded duplicates were added to each group, bringing the total to approximately 60 samples made up of roughly 50 participants and about ten replicates. Here is what the overall study found, with its caveats: Because the number of T cells in each sample was unknown, differences in richness could reflect differing T-cell content rather than repertoire biology. Whether associations preceded infection or resulted from infection could not be shown with the cross-sectional design, and effector/memory subsets and HPV-specific T cells were not isolated. TCR repertoire richness was significantly higher in CIN3+ cases than in controls across sequencing depths, while evenness did not differ. By combining richness with V gene abundances, random forest classifiers separated cases from controls with an estimated AUC of 0.83. Cases had lower TRBV6-7 relative abundance than controls (approximately 0.1% versus 0.16%; Bonferroni P = 0.0008).

Every participant had a single incident cervical HPV16 infection, and prevalent HPV16 infections were excluded. Cervical HPV DNA was detected with MY09/MY11 PCR, and genotyping was done with dot-blot hybridization. Fifteen mL of heparinized blood was centrifuged, after which the buffy coat was aliquoted, frozen at -30 degrees C, and then stored at -80 degrees C. QIAGEN kits were used to extract genomic DNA from buffy coat specimens. The immunoSEQ assay used multiplex PCR to amplify TCR beta CDR3 regions from an average of around 1,200 ng of genomic DNA per sample. To correct primer bias, the assay used a complete synthetic TCR repertoire to set an amplification baseline. The amplicons were sequenced using the Illumina platform. The authors' analysis ran thus. Error correction of the sequences involved clustering with frequency ratios plus a modified nearest-neighbor algorithm, after which the sequences were analyzed in the immunoSEQ Analyzer using IMGT gene definitions. At each rarefaction depth, TCR richness and evenness were averaged over 20 rarefaction repeats, and samples with fewer sequences than the depth were excluded. V, D and J gene relative abundances were compared between groups with Wilcoxon rank sum tests, applying FDR correction. In the blinded duplicates, the intraclass correlation was less than 97% for TCR richness and averaged about 80% across fewer than 80 gene segments. In its TCRdb copy, this immuneACCESS table keeps in-frame sequences only and misses some clones. Where compared with another copy, unresolved V genes explain less than half of these, and the others have no known cause. That table gives V, J and clone size, and the DNA gave D and trimming. The sample's own table lists 40,000 or so clones. The leading ten clones occupy roughly 5.2% of the sample.

The CDR1 and CDR2 encoded by the germline V gene are KGHSH and LQKENI. From the cysteine up to the phenylalanine, the CDR3 has a length of 16 residues. Only the CDR3 bases that were read are kept: 39 of them, in frame from base 1. Remarks on this clone: Its target antigen remains unknown. The read ends 3 residues early relative to the CDR3; the germline J gene fills the gap.

Sequences were obtained from blood buffy coat. The chain employs TRBV18 and TRBJ2-4; the D segment could be TRBD1, given 6 matching bases. The TCR was taken from a woman between 18 and 69 years old with a cervical HPV16 infection that either progressed to CIN3+ or cleared (not recorded which). This receptor carries the CDR3 CASSPVGQGQNYGQYF. The covered CDR3 bases are TGTGCCAGCTCACCAGTAGGGCAGGGGCAAAACTATGGT. Beyond the CDR3, the reference TRBV18 and TRBJ2-4 genes provide the residues; the full variable domain reads: NAGVMQNPRHLVRRRGQEARLRCSPMKGHSHVYWYRQLPEEGLKFMVYLQKENIIDESGMPKERFSAEFPKEGPSILRIQQVVRGDSAAYFCASSPVGQGQNYGQYFGAGTRLSVL.